Shown below are 31 T cell receptor beta chains from a single sample sequenced in a study of shared clonotypes between healthy human individuals (dated by TCRdb to 2018 to 2021). Libraries were made using the immunoSEQ multiplex PCR assay. Drawn from immuneACCESS, this table holds only the in-frame rearrangements with V and J called that TCRdb kept. Clones are partly lost; checked studies trace under half to an unresolved V gene and leave the rest unexplained. The sample table contains under 850,000 clones; only one count was recorded for almost 95% of them. Of the sample, approximately 25% is held by the ten largest clones. CD8 naive samples were CD45RO-negative cells positively selected for CCR7, giving a CD45RA+CCR7+ population that excluded TemRA cells. Source material: naive CD8+ T cells sorted from blood. In light of the paper, this sample's cell subset or site label describes: CD45RA+CCR7+. These receptors all come from a man aged 30-40 years in good health.

V is TRBV5-6 and J is TRBJ2-1; D not certain. V lost 4 bases, J lost 6 bases, and 8 bases lay in between. There are 12 residues in the CDR3. CDR1 is SGHDT, CDR2 YYEEEE, per germline. The DNA of the CDR3 is TGTGCCAGCAGCCTGCAAGCCAATGAGCAGTTCTTC. This encodes CASSLQANEQFF. The full variable domain, with the rest looked up from reference TRBV5-6 and TRBJ2-1, is DAGVTQSPTHLIKTRGQQVTLRCSPKSGHDTVSWYQQALGQGPQFIFQYYEEEERQRGNFPDRFSGHQFPNYSSELNVNALLLGDSALYLCASSLQANEQFFGPGTRLTVL.

Worth noting for this clone: Other DNA sequences in this specimen translate into the identical CDR3. V gene TRBV28 combines with J gene TRBJ1-5; a weak D match, TRBD1 (5 bases). From germline, CDR1 is MDHEN and CDR2 SYDVKM. Trimming shortened V by 1 base and J by 7 bases, and 8 bases separated the two germline ends. The length of the CDR3 is 13 residues. The CDR3 region is CASSLSGDQPQHF. As DNA, the CDR3 is TGTGCCAGCAGTTTATCCGGGGACCAGCCCCAGCATTTT. The full variable domain, its missing parts supplied by reference TRBV28 and TRBJ1-5, is DVKVTQSSRYLVKRTGEKVFLECVQDMDHENMFWYRQDPGLGLRLIYFSYDVKMKEKGDIPEGYSVSREKKERFSLILESASTNQTSMYLCASSLSGDQPQHFGDGTRLSIL.

With respect to this clone: Germline is not matched at one junction end, which may reflect a read error. The chain joins TRBV6-6 to TRBJ2-3; 7 nucleotides agree with TRBD1. The CDR3 sequence is 13 residues long. The germline CDR1 and CDR2 sequences are MNHNY and SVGAGI (reference sequence). CDR3 residues: CASSSETGTDRNF. The CDR3 region has the DNA TGTGCCAGCAGTTCGGAAACCGGGACAGACAGGAATTTT.

This clone appeared once. The V call is TRBV7-9, the J call TRBJ2-7; 9 bases match TRBD1. CDR1 is SEHNR, CDR2 FQNEAQ, per germline (reference sequence). V shed 5 bases and J 2 bases; nucleotides not matched to a gene: 7. The CDR3 consists of 15 residues. The CDR3 reads CASSTRTGETYEQYF. The CDR3 DNA sequence: TGTGCCAGCAGCACCAGGACAGGGGAGACCTACGAGCAGTACTTC. Variable domain in full (rest from reference TRBV7-9 and TRBJ2-7): DTGVSQNPRHKITKRGQNVTFRCDPISEHNRLYWYRQTLGQGPEFLTYFQNEAQLEKSRLLSDRFSAERPKGSFSTLEIQRTEQGDSAMYLCASSTRTGETYEQYFGPGTRLTVT.

The table lists this clone with a count of one. This chain joins TRBV9 and TRBJ2-1, with 14 bases identical to TRBD2. The CDR3 spans 17 residues. Germline CDR1 and CDR2: SGDLS and YYNGEE. The V segment lost 0 bases and the J segment 8 bases; nucleotides outside the gene matches: 7. The CDR3 loop is CASSVGRGLAGADEQFF. As DNA, the CDR3 is TGTGCCAGCAGCGTAGGCCGGGGACTAGCGGGAGCGGATGAGCAGTTCTTC.

This clone was counted once. The chain is built from TRBV6-1 and TRBJ2-3; 10 nucleotides align to TRBD1. The CDR3 is made up of 16 amino acids. Germline loops: CDR1 MNHNS, CDR2 SASEGT. Trimming cost V 2 bases and J 4 bases; bases outside gene matches: 6. This CDR3 is CASSELIGQGADTQYF. For the CDR3, the DNA is TGTGCCAGCAGTGAATTGATTGGACAGGGGGCAGATACGCAGTATTTT.

The rearrangement uses TRBV27 and TRBJ1-5; 10 bases line up with TRBD1. Per germline, CDR1 MNHEY and CDR2 SMNVEV (reference sequence). The CDR3 runs 18 residues. After removal of 5 bases from V and 0 bases from J, the junction contained 10 bases not matched to a gene. The CDR3 loop is CASSPRTGGIYSNQPQHF. CDR3 nucleotides: TGTGCCAGCAGTCCTCGGACAGGGGGGATATATAGCAATCAGCCCCAGCATTTT.

The chain employs TRBV7-2 and TRBJ2-1, with D maybe TRBD2 (6 bases). Trimming left V 4 bases short and J 7 bases short, with 17 bases between. In germline, CDR1 is SGHTA, CDR2 FQGNSA. There are 15 residues in the CDR3. CDR3: CASSYPGGPGNEQFF. For the CDR3, the DNA is TGTGCCAGCAGCTACCCCGGAGGGCCAGGGAATGAGCAGTTCTTC. Using reference TRBV7-2 and TRBJ2-1 for the parts outside the CDR3, the full variable domain is GAGVSQSPSNKVTEKGKDVELRCDPISGHTALYWYRQSLGQGLEFLIYFQGNSAPDKSGLPSDRFSAERTGGSVSTLTIQRTQQEDSAVYLCASSYPGGPGNEQFFGPGTRLTVL.

The CDR3 region has the DNA TGTGCCATCAGCGGACAGGGAGACTCCTACGAGCAGTACTTC. Protein: CAISGQGDSYEQYF. V is TRBV10-3 and J is TRBJ2-7, with 8 bases identical to TRBD1. V shed 6 bases, J shed 0 bases, and the junction held 4 bases outside the gene matches. This CDR3 has 14 residues. Germline V gene sequence: CDR1 ENHRY, CDR2 SYGVKD.

The chain carries TRBV4-3 and TRBJ2-1; no clear D. CDR3 size: 18 residues. The V and J ends lost 0 bases and 5 bases respectively, with 20 bases between them. Per the germline V gene, CDR1 is LGHNA and CDR2 is YSLEER. DNA for the CDR3: TGCGCCAGCAGCCAAGATAGGCCCCCCCTCCGGTCCCACAATGAGCAGTTCTTC. This sequence encodes CASSQDRPPLRSHNEQFF.

The rearrangement uses TRBV27 and TRBJ1-5; D is undetermined. The CDR3 is 14 residues long. V was cut by 5 bases and J by 5 bases, with 13 bases left in between. CDR1 is MNHEY, CDR2 SMNVEV, per germline (reference sequence). The CDR3 loop is CASSPAGLYQPQHF. The CDR3 DNA sequence: TGTGCCAGCAGTCCCGCGGGCCTCTATCAGCCCCAGCATTTT.

CDR3 amino acids: CASRWGTDTQYF. CDR3 coding DNA: TGTGCCAGTCGTTGGGGCACAGATACGCAGTATTTT. V and J are TRBV6-1 and TRBJ2-3; D remains unclear. Germline lookup yields CDR1 MNHNS and CDR2 SASEGT. There are 12 residues in the CDR3. Trimming shortened V by 9 bases and J by 1 base, and 8 bases separated the two germline ends.

This chain links TRBV29-1 with TRBJ2-7, with 7 bases aligning to TRBD1. V lost 1 base to trimming and J lost 4 bases; unmatched junction nucleotides: 13. The CDR3 runs 16 residues. In germline, CDR1 is SQVTM, CDR2 ANQGSEA. DNA of the CDR3: TGCAGCGTTGAAGGTGCCGATGTGGGGACAGAGTACGAGCAGTACTTC. Translation: CSVEGADVGTEYEQYF.

The rearrangement joins TRBV4-1 to TRBJ2-2, with 7 nucleotides matching TRBD2. This CDR3 is built from 16 residues. CDR1 is MGHRA, CDR2 YSYEKL, per germline. The junction had 7 bases not matched to a gene; V was cut back by 2 bases and J by 4 bases. The DNA for the CDR3 is TGCGCCAGCAGCCAACAATCGGGAGGAGGCACCGGGGAGCTGTTTTTT. Amino acid sequence: CASSQQSGGGTGELFF.

This clone appeared once. The V call is TRBV27, the J call TRBJ2-7; D possibly corresponds to TRBD1 (5 bases). From germline, CDR1 is MNHEY and CDR2 SMNVEV (reference sequence). Trimming shortened V by 5 bases and J by 1 base, and 18 bases separated the two germline ends. There are 16 residues in the CDR3. The DNA of the CDR3 is TGTGCCAGCAGTCCCAACCCTTCAGGGTCTTCCTACGAGCAGTACTTC. This encodes CASSPNPSGSSYEQYF.

The rearrangement uses TRBV28 and TRBJ2-7; TRBD2 aligns across 10 bases. The CDR3 runs 15 residues. The V segment lost 7 bases and the J segment 1 base; nucleotides outside the gene matches: 7. Germline assignment: CDR1 MDHEN and CDR2 SYDVKM. The CDR3 spells CASNQGAGGSYEQYF. Written as DNA, the CDR3 is TGTGCCAGCAATCAGGGAGCGGGGGGGTCCTACGAGCAGTACTTC.

CDR3 nucleotides: TGTGCCAGCAGTGAAGTACGCGGGATAGCTTCCGAGCAGTACTTC. Amino acids: CASSEVRGIASEQYF. The V call is TRBV2, the J call TRBJ2-7, with a tentative D call TRBD2 (6 bases). Trimming took off 1 base at V and 6 bases at J, with 16 bases between the two ends. This CDR3 is built from 15 residues. Germline lookup yields CDR1 SNHLY and CDR2 FYNNEI.

The J gene is TRBJ2-7, the V gene TRBV27, with unresolved D. With 6 bases removed from V and 5 bases from J, the gap between germline ends came to 14 bases. The germline V gene has CDR1 MNHEY and CDR2 SMNVEV (reference sequence). The CDR3 runs to 13 residues. The CDR3 region is CASSASRIHEQYF. CDR3 sequence (DNA): TGTGCCAGCAGCGCTTCCCGAATCCACGAGCAGTACTTC.

The chain is built from TRBV7-2 and TRBJ2-7; 16 nucleotides agree with TRBD2. The junction had 9 bases not matched to a gene; V was cut back by 4 bases and J by 3 bases. CDR1 SGHTA and CDR2 FQGNSA come from the germline V gene. The CDR3 has 18 amino acids. The chain's CDR3 is CASSSQGLAGGLDYEQYF. CDR3 DNA: TGTGCCAGCAGCTCACAGGGACTAGCGGGAGGGTTGGACTACGAGCAGTACTTC.

The rearrangement joins TRBV7-9 to TRBJ1-1; D is undetermined. The V gene's germline CDR1 is SEHNR and CDR2 FQNEAQ (reference sequence). Trimming stripped 5 bases from V and 1 base from J, with 11 bases between. The CDR3 runs to 14 residues. CDR3 in amino acids: CASSPWQTNTEAFF. In DNA, the CDR3 is TGTGCCAGCAGCCCATGGCAGACGAACACTGAAGCTTTCTTT.

The rearrangement uses TRBV27 and TRBJ2-7; D is ambiguous. CDR1 and CDR2 (germline): MNHEY, SMNVEV (reference sequence). V lost 8 bases to trimming and J lost 5 bases, with 4 bases between them. The CDR3 consists of 9 residues. As DNA, the CDR3 is TGTGCCAGCGGCCACGAGCAGTACTTC. Translated: CASGHEQYF.

The chain joins TRBV9 to TRBJ2-1, with D possibly TRBD1 on 9 matching bases. CDR1 SGDLS and CDR2 YYNGEE come from the germline V gene. V lost 4 bases to trimming and J lost 4 bases, with 30 bases between them. The CDR3 sequence is 20 residues long. This CDR3 reads CASSPRSGTTGGGLYNEQFF. The CDR3, as DNA: TGTGCCAGCAGCCCCCGTAGCGGGACAACAGGGGGCGGCTTGTACAATGAGCAGTTCTTC.

The rearrangement links TRBV13 to TRBJ2-1; TRBD1 agrees at 8 bases. The trim removed 4 bases at V and 8 bases at J, leaving 13 bases unmatched. The germline V gene encodes CDR1 PRHDT and CDR2 FYEKMQ (reference sequence). The CDR3 has 16 amino acids. CDR3 amino acids: CASSSSPGGWIDEQFF. CDR3 coding DNA: TGTGCCAGCAGCTCGAGCCCAGGGGGCTGGATCGATGAGCAGTTCTTC.

The chain joins TRBV27 to TRBJ2-6; D gene unclear. The CDR3 spans 12 residues. Trimming stripped 10 bases from V and 5 bases from J, with 9 bases between. Germline loops: CDR1 MNHEY, CDR2 SMNVEV (reference sequence). CDR3 DNA: TGTGCCACCTCCAGCTGGGCCAACGTCCTGACTTTC. Its protein product is CATSSWANVLTF.

This chain joins TRBV29-1 and TRBJ2-1; no clear D. The CDR3 runs to 16 residues. The germline CDR1 and CDR2 sequences are SQVTM and ANQGSEA. V lost 4 bases and J lost 2, with 18 bases in between. CDR3 sequence: CSVANARALAYNEQFF. In DNA form, the CDR3 reads TGCAGCGTTGCTAACGCACGAGCTTTGGCCTACAATGAGCAGTTCTTC.

CDR3 protein: CASSLSGQGSNWEKLFF. CDR3 in DNA: TGTGCCAGCAGCTTGTCGGGACAGGGGAGTAATTGGGAAAAACTGTTTTTT. The chain couples TRBV5-4 to TRBJ1-4, with 10 bases that match TRBD1. CDR3 length: 17 residues. Germline CDR1 SGHNT, CDR2 YYREEE (reference sequence). Losses at the gene ends were 1 base for V and 8 bases for J; bases not matched to a gene: 11.

Details on this clone: Other DNA sequences in this sample translate to the same CDR3. CDR3: CASSLGETYEQYF. The CDR3 nucleotides read TGTGCCAGCAGCTTGGGGGAAACCTACGAGCAGTACTTC. The chain employs TRBV7-6 and TRBJ2-7; possibly TRBD1 or TRBD2 for D (5 bases each). The CDR3 contains 13 residues. Germline CDR1 is SGHVS and CDR2 is FNYEAQ. V was cut by 3 bases and J by 2 bases, with 8 bases left in between.

CDR3 coding DNA: TGTGCCAGTAATGACAGGGCTTTGACTGAAGCTTTCTTT. Translating gives CASNDRALTEAFF. This sequence joins TRBV27 and TRBJ1-1; TRBD1 aligns across 7 bases. The CDR3 has 13 residues. The germline V gene has CDR1 MNHEY and CDR2 SMNVEV (reference sequence). Germline trimming cut 9 bases from V and 5 bases from J; bases unmatched to any gene: 9.

The CDR3: CASSGQLAGPYEQYF. CDR3 DNA sequence: TGTGCCAGCAGTGGACAACTAGCGGGACCCTACGAGCAGTACTTC. This chain joins TRBV25-1 and TRBJ2-7; 10 bases are shared with TRBD2. Germline assignment: CDR1 MGHDK and CDR2 SYGVNS. Trimming at V came to 4 bases and at J to 2 bases, leaving 5 bases not matched to a gene. The CDR3 length is 15 residues.

The rearrangement joins TRBV7-9 to TRBJ2-7, with D maybe TRBD1 (5 bases). CDR3 length: 15 residues. V dropped 1 base and J dropped 0 bases, with 10 bases sitting between them. CDR1 is SEHNR and CDR2 is FQNEAQ in the germline V gene (reference sequence). The CDR3 DNA reads TGTGCCAGCAGCTTAGGGTGGGGCCACTCCTACGAGCAGTACTTC. Translated, it gives CASSLGWGHSYEQYF.

This sequence joins TRBV2 and TRBJ2-7; 8 bases map to TRBD2. V was clipped by 6 bases and J by 6 bases; unmatched bases: 10. Germline CDR1 and CDR2: SNHLY and FYNNEI. The CDR3 has 14 amino acids. The CDR3 loop reads CASSNRGGIPEQYF. The CDR3 nucleotides read TGTGCCAGCAGCAATCGGGGGGGTATTCCCGAGCAGTACTTC.